This T cell receptor beta chain was captured in a study of T cell responses to AZD1222 COVID-19 vaccine. Whole-study context: Doses given second, at about 4 or about 12 weeks, were pooled.

Germline CDR1 is MNHEY and CDR2 is SMNVEV (reference sequence). The CDR3 sequence is 15 residues long. Deletions cut 6 bases from V and 0 bases from J, with 14 bases between. TCRdb's copy holds only in-frame clones and misses some; the assay was immunoSEQ multiplex PCR. Of 85,000 to 100,000 clones in the sample, approximately 91% were seen once. The receptor was isolated from an adult in good health. The input for sequencing was peripheral blood, taken on day 0 of AZD1222 vaccination. V is TRBV27 and J is TRBJ1-1, with no clear D. As DNA, the CDR3 is TGTGCCAGCAGCTGGGTGGGAGGGATGAACACTGAAGCTTTCTTT. This gives the protein CASSWVGGMNTEAFF.